Listed here is a single TCR beta chain. Its target is not known. Semi-nested PCR with Nested Universal Primer A followed constant-region reverse priming of full-length variable regions. TCRdb recomputed calls from the 5' RACE reads with MiXCR, one row per CDR3 protein. The sample records about 59,000 distinct CDR3 sequences, roughly 20% being singletons. The CDR3 is made up of 13 amino acids. The germline V gene has CDR1 SGHTA and CDR2 FQGNSA. Trimming cost V 5 bases and J 6 bases, with 8 bases left between them. General study points: Whole repertoires were not studied in the larger cohort, only one V-J beta rearrangement. Tumor memory CD4+ T cell TCR gene usage was found to cluster with blood and lymph node memory CD4+ cells and with lymph node naive CD4+ cells.

Treg sorting used a CD4+CD25+CD127-/low gate. The chain couples TRBV7-2 to TRBJ1-6; unclear D gene. This receptor was obtained from a female donor with breast cancer. Material: tumor-infiltrating Tregs sorted from the breast tumor. CDR3 in DNA: TGTGCCAGCAGCAATTCCCTTAATTCACCCCTCCACTTT. This gives the protein CASSNSLNSPLHF.